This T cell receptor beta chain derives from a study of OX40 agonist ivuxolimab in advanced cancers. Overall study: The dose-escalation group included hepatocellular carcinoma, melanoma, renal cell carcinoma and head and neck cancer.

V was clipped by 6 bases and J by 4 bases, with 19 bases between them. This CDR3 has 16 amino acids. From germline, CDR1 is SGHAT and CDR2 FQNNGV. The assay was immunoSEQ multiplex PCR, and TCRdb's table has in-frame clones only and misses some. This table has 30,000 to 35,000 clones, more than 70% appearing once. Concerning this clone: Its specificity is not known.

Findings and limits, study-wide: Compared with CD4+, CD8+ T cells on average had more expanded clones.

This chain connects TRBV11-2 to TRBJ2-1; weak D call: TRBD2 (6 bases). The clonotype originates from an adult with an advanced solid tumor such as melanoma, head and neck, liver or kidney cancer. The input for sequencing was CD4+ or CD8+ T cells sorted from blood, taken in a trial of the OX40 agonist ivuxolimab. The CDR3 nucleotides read TGTGCCAGCAGTCAGTCCATAGCGGCTAGTTACAATGAGCAGTTCTTC. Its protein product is CASSQSIAASYNEQFF.